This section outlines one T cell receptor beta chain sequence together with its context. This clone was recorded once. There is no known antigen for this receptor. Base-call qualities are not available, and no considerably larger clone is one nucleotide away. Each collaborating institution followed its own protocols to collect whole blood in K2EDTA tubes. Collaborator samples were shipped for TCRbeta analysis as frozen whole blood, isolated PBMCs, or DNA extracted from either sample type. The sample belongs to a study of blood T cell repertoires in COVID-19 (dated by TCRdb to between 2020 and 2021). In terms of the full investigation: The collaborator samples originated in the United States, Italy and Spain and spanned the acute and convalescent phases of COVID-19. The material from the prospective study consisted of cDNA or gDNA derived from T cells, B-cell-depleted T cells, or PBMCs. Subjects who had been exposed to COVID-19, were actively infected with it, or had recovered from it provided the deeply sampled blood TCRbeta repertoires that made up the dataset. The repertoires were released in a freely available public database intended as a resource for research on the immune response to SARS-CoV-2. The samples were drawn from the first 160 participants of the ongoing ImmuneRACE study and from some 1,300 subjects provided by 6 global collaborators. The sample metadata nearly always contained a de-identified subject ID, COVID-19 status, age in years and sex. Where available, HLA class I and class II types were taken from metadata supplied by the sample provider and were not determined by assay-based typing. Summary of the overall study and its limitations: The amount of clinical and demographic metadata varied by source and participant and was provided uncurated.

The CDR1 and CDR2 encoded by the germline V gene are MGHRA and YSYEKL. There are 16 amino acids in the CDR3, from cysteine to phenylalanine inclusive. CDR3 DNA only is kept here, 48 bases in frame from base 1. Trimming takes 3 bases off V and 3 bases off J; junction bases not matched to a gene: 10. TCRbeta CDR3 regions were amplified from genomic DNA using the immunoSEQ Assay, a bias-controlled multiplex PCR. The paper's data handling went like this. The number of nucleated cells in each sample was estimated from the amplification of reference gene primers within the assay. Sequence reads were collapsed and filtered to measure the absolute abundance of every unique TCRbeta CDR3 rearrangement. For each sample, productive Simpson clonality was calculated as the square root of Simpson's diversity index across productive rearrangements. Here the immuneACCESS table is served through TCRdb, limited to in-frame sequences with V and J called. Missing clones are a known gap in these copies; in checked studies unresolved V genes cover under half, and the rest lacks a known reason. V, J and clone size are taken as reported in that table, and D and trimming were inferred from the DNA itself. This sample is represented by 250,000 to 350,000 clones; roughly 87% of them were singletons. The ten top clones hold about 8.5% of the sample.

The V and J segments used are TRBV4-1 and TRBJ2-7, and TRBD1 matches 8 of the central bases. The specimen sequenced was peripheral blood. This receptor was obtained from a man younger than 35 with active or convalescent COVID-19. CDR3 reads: CASSQYLDRGGYEQYF. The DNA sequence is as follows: TGCGCCAGCAGCCAGTACTTAGACAGGGGCGGCTACGAGCAGTACTTC.